This is a list of T cell receptor beta chains from one sample in a study of T cell responses to AZD1222 COVID-19 vaccine. Using immunoSEQ multiplex PCR, the repertoire was profiled, and TCRdb retains in-frame clones only, with some absent. The repertoire holds fewer than 150,000 clones, with 70% to 90% as singletons. The sequenced sample was peripheral blood, obtained on day 0 of AZD1222 vaccination. Receptor source: an adult in good health. The CDR3 runs from the conserved cysteine through the conserved F or W. Fields, in order: J gene, clone size, V gene, D gene, CDR3 DNA, CDR3 protein. D genes are given only for firm matches. Rows may omit the clone size; those that give it use once, few, many or a size class.

TRBJ2-5	NA	TRBV11-2	TRBD1	TGTGCCAGCAGCTTGAGGCTGACAGGGGTGGAGACCCAGTACTTC	CASSLRLTGVETQYF
TRBJ2-6	NA	TRBV19	NA	TGTGCCAGTAGTATGCAGGGTAAACAGGAGGCTGGGGCCAACGTCCTGACTTTC	CASSMQGKQEAGANVLTF
TRBJ2-5	NA	TRBV7-2	NA	TGTGCCAGCAGCCCCGGGGAGGGGGGGCAAGAGACCCAGTACTTC	CASSPGEGGQETQYF
TRBJ2-7	NA	TRBV9	TRBD1	TGTGCCAGCAGCGCGAAGACAGGGGGCAACGAGCAGTACTTC	CASSAKTGGNEQYF
TRBJ2-1	NA	TRBV7-3	TRBD2	TGTGCCAGCAGCCCGAGACTAGCGGGAGGCTACAATGAGCAGTTCTTC	CASSPRLAGGYNEQFF
TRBJ1-5	NA	TRBV5-1	NA	TGCGCCAGCAGCTTGGAGGCGGGACAAAATCAGCCCCAGCATTTT	CASSLEAGQNQPQHF
TRBJ1-1	NA	TRBV19	NA	TGTGCCAGTAGTTCCTCCCTATGGTTCCTTTCCAGTGAAGCTTTCTTT	CASSSSLWFLSSEAFF
TRBJ1-6	NA	TRBV4-1	TRBD1	TGCGCCAGCAGCCTATCGGGACAGGGGAATTCACCCCTCCACTTT	CASSLSGQGNSPLHF
TRBJ2-2	NA	TRBV9	TRBD1	TGTGCCAGCAGCGTAGGGACAGGGCCCGGGGAGCTGTTTTTT	CASSVGTGPGELFF
TRBJ2-1	NA	TRBV15	NA	TGTGCCACCAGCAGAGATAAACAGCCGTACAATGAGCAGTTCTTC	CATSRDKQPYNEQFF
TRBJ1-5	NA	TRBV28	TRBD1	TGTGCCAGCAGTTTATTTTTCCGGCCAGGGGGCCGGCAGCCCCAGCATTTT	CASSLFFRPGGRQPQHF
TRBJ2-3	NA	TRBV28	NA	TGTGCCAGCAGTTTTTGGACGAACACAGATACGCAGTATTTT	CASSFWTNTDTQYF
TRBJ1-6	NA	TRBV6-5	TRBD1	TGTGCCAGCAGTTACCTGGACAGGGCGGATAATTCACCCCTCCACTTT	CASSYLDRADNSPLHF
TRBJ2-7	NA	TRBV14	TRBD1	TGTGCCAGCAAAGGGACAGACTCCTACGAGCAGTACTTC	CASKGTDSYEQYF
TRBJ1-6	NA	TRBV28	NA	TGTGCCAGCAGTTTAGGATTCGAGAATTCACCCCTCCACTTT	CASSLGFENSPLHF
TRBJ1-2	NA	TRBV27	NA	TGTGCCAGCAGGACCGACGGGAACTATGGCTACACCTTC	CASRTDGNYGYTF
TRBJ2-5	NA	TRBV5-6	TRBD2	TGTGCCAGCAGCTTGGCTAGCGGGCATCTCCAAGAGACCCAGTACTTC	CASSLASGHLQETQYF
TRBJ1-5	NA	TRBV3-1/TRBV3-2	NA	TGTGCCAGCAGCCAAGATCGCGGCAGGGGTGGTGGCAATCAGCCCCAGCATTTT	CASSQDRGRGGGNQPQHF
TRBJ2-3	NA	TRBV23-1	NA	TGCGCCAGCAGTCAATCGGTCCTTGGCAGCACAGATACGCAGTATTTT	CASSQSVLGSTDTQYF
TRBJ2-6	NA	TRBV5-4	TRBD1	TGTGCCAGCACCCCCGGGACAGTACTCTCTGGGGCCAACGTCCTGACTTTC	CASTPGTVLSGANVLTF
TRBJ1-3	NA	TRBV6-5	NA	TGTGCCAGCAGTTACTCGAAACACACCTCTGGAAACACCATATATTTT	CASSYSKHTSGNTIYF
TRBJ2-3	NA	TRBV5-1	TRBD1	TGCGCCAGCAGCCTGGGCCTGGGACAGGGAAGCACAGATACGCAGTATTTT	CASSLGLGQGSTDTQYF
TRBJ2-5	NA	TRBV6-5	NA	TGTGCCAGCAGTTATAGGGGCGGCATCGGAGAGACCCAGTACTTC	CASSYRGGIGETQYF
TRBJ2-3	once	TRBV5-1	TRBD2	TGCGCCAGCAAGCCGGGACTAGCAACCGATACGCAGTATTTT	CASKPGLATDTQYF
TRBJ2-1	NA	TRBV23-1	TRBD2	TGCGCCAGCAGTCAATGGGAGGGTTGTGAGCAGTTCTTC	CASSQWEGCEQFF
TRBJ2-7	NA	TRBV10-3	TRBD1	TGTGCCATCAGTGCGACAGGGGCATCCGGAGAGCAGTACTTC	CAISATGASGEQYF
TRBJ2-1	NA	TRBV28	NA	TGTGCCAGCATTGACACTTACAATGAGCAGTTCTTC	CASIDTYNEQFF
TRBJ2-1	NA	TRBV3-1/TRBV3-2	NA	TGTGCCAGCAGCCAAGGACAGGGAGGCAATGAGCAGTTCTTC	CASSQGQGGNEQFF
TRBJ2-7	NA	TRBV7-9	NA	TGTGCCAGCAGCCCGAAGGCGGGCTTCCCCCTAGAGCAGTACTTC	CASSPKAGFPLEQYF
TRBJ1-2	NA	TRBV7-9	NA	TGTGCCAGCAGGGGGGGTGGCGCCTATGGCTACACCTTC	CASRGGGAYGYTF
TRBJ2-1	NA	TRBV10-2	TRBD2	TGCGCCAGCAGACTAGCGGGAGATGGCAATGAGCAGTTCTTC	CASRLAGDGNEQFF
TRBJ1-1	NA	TRBV6-2/TRBV6-3	NA	TGTGCCAGCAGTGCCCACAATGAAGGGAGCACTGAAGCTTTCTTT	CASSAHNEGSTEAFF
TRBJ1-2	NA	TRBV6-1	TRBD1	TGTGCCAGCAGTGGGAAACAGGGGGCGGGGTACTATGGCTACACCTTC	CASSGKQGAGYYGYTF
TRBJ2-1	NA	TRBV28	TRBD1	TGTGCCAGCAGCCGTACGGGACAGGGAATCACTGAGCAGTTCTTC	CASSRTGQGITEQFF
TRBJ1-1	NA	TRBV2	NA	TGTGCCAGCAGTTACGGACCTGAAGCTTTCTTT	CASSYGPEAFF
TRBJ2-3	NA	TRBV5-1	NA	TGCGCCAGCAGCACCGGGACACAACGCACAGATACGCAGTATTTT	CASSTGTQRTDTQYF
TRBJ2-2	NA	TRBV7-9	NA	TGTGCCAGCAGCTCGCCAGGCAGACTCAACACCGGGGAGCTGTTTTTT	CASSSPGRLNTGELFF
TRBJ1-1	once	TRBV7-2	NA	TGTGCCAGCAGCCTAAACAGAAACACTGAAGCTTTCTTT	CASSLNRNTEAFF
TRBJ1-5	NA	TRBV2	TRBD1	TGTGCCAGCAGTGGTGCGACAGGGGGTTCTCAGCCCCAGCATTTT	CASSGATGGSQPQHF
TRBJ2-7	NA	TRBV11-2	TRBD2	TGTGCCAGCAGCCTCCCTCGGCTAGCGGGGGTCTCCTACGAGCAGTACTTC	CASSLPRLAGVSYEQYF
TRBJ2-1	NA	TRBV7-3	NA	TGTGCCAGCAGCCCCACTCCTGGAAGCCTGGGGAATGAGCAGTTCTTC	CASSPTPGSLGNEQFF
TRBJ2-7	NA	TRBV2	TRBD1	TGTGCCAGCACCCAGGGGGTGTCCTACGAGCAGTACTTC	CASTQGVSYEQYF
TRBJ1-3	few	TRBV7-9	NA	TGTGCCAGCAGCGCTATCAGGGGAGGAAACACCATATATTTT	CASSAIRGGNTIYF
TRBJ1-4	NA	TRBV11-2	NA	TGTGCCAGCAGCACTACCATGGAGGAAAAACTGTTTTTT	CASSTTMEEKLFF
TRBJ1-2	NA	TRBV12-3/TRBV12-4	NA	TGTGCCAGCAGTTTAAGGAGACTCTATGGCTACACCTTC	CASSLRRLYGYTF
TRBJ2-4	NA	TRBV14	TRBD1	TGTGCCAGCAGCCAAGGGACTCAGGGGGCCGTTCAGTACTTC	CASSQGTQGAVQYF
TRBJ2-3	NA	TRBV28	TRBD1	TGTGCCAGCCGGACAGGGGGTTCTTCAGATACGCAGTATTTT	CASRTGGSSDTQYF
TRBJ2-6	NA	TRBV19	NA	TGTGCCAGTAGGACCTCCTCCGGGACAACCTTTAGGGCCAACGTCCTGACTTTC	CASRTSSGTTFRANVLTF
TRBJ1-3	once	TRBV2	TRBD1	TGTGCCAGCAGTGAAGCTGAGGGGGCTGGAGGAAACACCATATATTTT	CASSEAEGAGGNTIYF
TRBJ1-5	NA	TRBV11-2	NA	TGTGCCAGCAGTCCGCCAGGGCTTCAGCCCCAGCATTTT	CASSPPGLQPQHF
TRBJ1-4	NA	TRBV28	NA	TGTGCCAGCCTCAAGGGGACTAATGAAAAACTGTTTTTT	CASLKGTNEKLFF
TRBJ2-5	NA	TRBV5-1	TRBD1	TGCGCCAGCAGCTTGGGGGGACAGGGAGGAGAGACCCAGTACTTC	CASSLGGQGGETQYF
TRBJ2-3	NA	TRBV4-2	NA	TGTGCCAGCAGCCAAGGTAGGCAGTCTAGCACAGATACGCAGTATTTT	CASSQGRQSSTDTQYF
TRBJ2-7	NA	TRBV7-8	NA	TGTGCCAGCAGCAGAGGGAGGACCGAGCAGTACTTC	CASSRGRTEQYF